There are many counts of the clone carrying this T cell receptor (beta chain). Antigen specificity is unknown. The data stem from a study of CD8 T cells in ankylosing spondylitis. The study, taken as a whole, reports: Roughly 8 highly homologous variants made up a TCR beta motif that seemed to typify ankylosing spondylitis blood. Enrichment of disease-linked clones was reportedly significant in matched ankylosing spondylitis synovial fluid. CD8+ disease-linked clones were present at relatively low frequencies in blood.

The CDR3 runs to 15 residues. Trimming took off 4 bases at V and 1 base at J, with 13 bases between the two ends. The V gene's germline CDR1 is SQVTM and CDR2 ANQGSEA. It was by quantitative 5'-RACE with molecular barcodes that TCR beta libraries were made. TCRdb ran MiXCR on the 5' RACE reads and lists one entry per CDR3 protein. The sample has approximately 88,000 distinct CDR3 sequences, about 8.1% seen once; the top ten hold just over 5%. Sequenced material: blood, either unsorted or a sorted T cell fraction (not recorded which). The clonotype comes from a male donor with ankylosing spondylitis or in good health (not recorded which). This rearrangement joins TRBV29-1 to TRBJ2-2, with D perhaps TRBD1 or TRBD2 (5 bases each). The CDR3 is CSVGVRGVNTGELFF. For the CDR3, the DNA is TGCAGCGTTGGTGTCCGGGGCGTGAACACCGGGGAGCTGTTTTTT.